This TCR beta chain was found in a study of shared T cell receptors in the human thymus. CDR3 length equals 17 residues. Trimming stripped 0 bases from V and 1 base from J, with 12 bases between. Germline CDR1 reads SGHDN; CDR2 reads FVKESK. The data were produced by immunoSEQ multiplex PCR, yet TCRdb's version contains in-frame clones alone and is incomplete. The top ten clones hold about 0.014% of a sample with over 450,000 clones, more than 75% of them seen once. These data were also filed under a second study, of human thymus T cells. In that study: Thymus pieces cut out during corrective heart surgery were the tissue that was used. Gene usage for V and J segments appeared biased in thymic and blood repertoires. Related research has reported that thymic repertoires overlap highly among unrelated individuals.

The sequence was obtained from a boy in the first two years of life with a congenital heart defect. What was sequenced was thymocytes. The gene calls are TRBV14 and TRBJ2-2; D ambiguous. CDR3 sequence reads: CASSQEGGGVNTGELFF. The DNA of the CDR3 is TGTGCCAGCAGCCAAGAAGGTGGCGGAGTGAACACCGGGGAGCTGTTTTTT.